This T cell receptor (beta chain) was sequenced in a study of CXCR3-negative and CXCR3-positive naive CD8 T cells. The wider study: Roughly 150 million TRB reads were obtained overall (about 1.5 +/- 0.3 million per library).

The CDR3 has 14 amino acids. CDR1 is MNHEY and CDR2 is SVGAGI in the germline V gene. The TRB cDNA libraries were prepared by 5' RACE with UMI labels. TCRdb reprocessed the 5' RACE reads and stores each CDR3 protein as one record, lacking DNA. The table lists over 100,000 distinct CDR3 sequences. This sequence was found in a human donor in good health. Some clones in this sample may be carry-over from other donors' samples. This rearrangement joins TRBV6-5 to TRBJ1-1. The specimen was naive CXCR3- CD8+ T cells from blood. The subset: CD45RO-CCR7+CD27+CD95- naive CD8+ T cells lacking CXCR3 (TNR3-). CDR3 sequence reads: CATAVSRQAIEAFF.